What follows are 13 T cell receptor beta chains derived from one specimen sequenced in a study of T cells in Graves' hyperthyroidism and ophthalmopathy. TCR beta CDR3 region amplification was performed from RNA transcripts. HTBI primers were used for first-round RT-PCR of the TCR CDR3. TCRdb recomputed calls from the multiplex PCR reads with MiXCR, one row per CDR3 protein. The sample holds around 300,000 distinct CDR3 sequences, less than 30% seen once. The sequenced sample consisted of blood. The receptors were sampled from a middle-aged man with Graves' hyperthyroidism that later progressed to Graves' ophthalmopathy.

The rearrangement joins TRBV19 to TRBJ2-7; D is unresolved. The V end was cut by 5 bases, the J end by 5 bases, with 7 bases between. The CDR3 extends over 11 amino acids. Germline V CDR1 and CDR2: LNHDA, SQIVND (reference sequence). The CDR3 here is CASSAGDEQYF. As DNA, the CDR3 is TGTGCCAGTAGTGCTGGGGACGAGCAGTACTTC. Variable domain in full (rest from reference TRBV19 and TRBJ2-7): DGGITQSPKYLFRKEGQNVTLSCEQNLNHDAMYWYRQDPGQGLRLIYYSQIVNDFQKGDIAEGYSVSREKKESFPLTVTSAQKNPTAFYLCASSAGDEQYFGPGTRLTVT.

The table lists this clonotype with a few counts. This chain uses TRBV5-1 with TRBJ2-7, with a possible D match to TRBD1 (5 bases). The CDR3 is 14 residues long. V was shortened by 3 bases and J by 2 bases, with 12 bases between the two germline ends. Germline V gives CDR1 SGHRS, CDR2 YFSETQ. Written as DNA, the CDR3 is TGCGCCAGCAGCTCGCCGACAGTAACCTACGAGCAGTACTTC. Residues: CASSSPTVTYEQYF.

This clonotype has ten or more counts. Since no conserved phenylalanine or tryptophan closes the CDR3, a read error is the likely cause. The chain links TRBV9 to TRBJ2-7; the match to TRBD2 covers 9 bases. This CDR3 region has 13 residues. Germline V gene lookup returns CDR1 SGDLS and CDR2 YYNGEE. Losses at the gene ends were 2 bases for V and 3 bases for J; bases not matched to a gene: 0. The CDR3 bases are TGTGCCAGCAGCGTTAGCGGGGGCTACGAGCAGTACTCC. Residues: CASSVSGGYEQYS.

This clonotype was counted many times. The chain is built from TRBV29-1 and TRBJ1-1, with no clear D. Trimming removed 7 bases from V and 11 bases from J, with 17 bases in between. This CDR3 has 11 amino acids. Germline lookup yields CDR1 SQVTM and CDR2 ANQGSEA. Written as DNA, the CDR3 is TGCAGCGCCCCGGTCGCGTCGAGGGCTTTCTTT. As protein: CSAPVASRAFF.

The chain recombines TRBV28 with TRBJ1-5; weak D call: TRBD1 (5 bases). V lost 6 bases and J 2 bases, leaving 20 bases between the germline ends. Germline CDR1 MDHEN, CDR2 SYDVKM. This CDR3 is built from 17 residues. CDR3 nucleotide sequence: TGTGCCAGCAGGGGGGTAGGAGGGGCGATCGGCAATCAGCCCCAGCATTTT. Its translation: CASRGVGGAIGNQPQHF.

This clonotype was seen ten or more times. This chain uses TRBV6-1 with TRBJ1-2; D is possibly TRBD1 (5 bases). Trimming shortened V by 5 bases and J by 4 bases, and 17 bases separated the two germline ends. The CDR3 runs to 15 residues. Per the germline V gene, CDR1 is MNHNS and CDR2 is SASEGT. The CDR3 region has the DNA TGTGCCAGCAGTCAAGGGCGATGGGACGTCTATGGCTACACCTTC. Translating gives CASSQGRWDVYGYTF.

This clonotype was picked up many times. The genes are TRBV20-1 and TRBJ1-1; D call uncertain. The CDR3 covers 13 residues. The germline V gene has CDR1 DFQATT and CDR2 SNEGSKA (reference sequence). Trimming took 8 bases from V and 0 from J, leaving 13 bases between them. The CDR3 here is CSSTYLLNTEAFF. The CDR3 bases are TGCAGTTCAACTTATCTGTTGAACACTGAAGCTTTCTTT.

This clonotype has at least ten counts. The chain couples TRBV19 to TRBJ2-5, with D perhaps given as TRBD1 or TRBD2 (5 bases each). V was shortened by 3 bases and J by 4 bases, with 12 bases between the two germline ends. CDR1 is LNHDA and CDR2 is SQIVND in the germline V gene (reference sequence). The CDR3 extends over 14 amino acids. The CDR3 is CASSMARGVETQYF. As DNA, the CDR3 is TGTGCCAGTAGTATGGCCAGAGGGGTAGAGACCCAGTACTTC.

This clonotype was seen ten or more times. The chain couples TRBV6-1 to TRBJ2-2; unclear D gene. Trimming cost V 3 bases and J 0 bases, with 17 bases left between them. CDR3 length: 18 residues. From germline, CDR1 is MNHNS and CDR2 SASEGT. CDR3 nucleotides: TGTGCCAGCAGTGATAGGGCCACGTGGGCGCCGAACACCGGGGAGCTGTTTTTT. Translation: CASSDRATWAPNTGELFF.

Many counts were recorded for this clonotype. V is TRBV30 and J is TRBJ1-1, with 10 bases fitting TRBD1. The CDR3 loop spans 14 amino acids. V shed 3 bases and J 5 bases; nucleotides not matched to a gene: 6. Germline V gives CDR1 GTSNPN, CDR2 SVGIG (reference sequence). CDR3 coding DNA: TGTGCCTGGAGAGGGATGGACAGGGGGACTGAAGCTTTCTTT. It yields the protein CAWRGMDRGTEAFF.

This clonotype was detected many times. The chain joins TRBV29-1 to TRBJ2-2, with 9 bases that match TRBD1. Germline-derived CDR1 and CDR2 are SQVTM and ANQGSEA. The CDR3 is 15 amino acids. V lost 4 bases to trimming and J lost 5 bases; unmatched junction nucleotides: 8. CDR3 amino acids: CSVASLTGGTGELFF. CDR3 DNA sequence: TGCAGCGTTGCGTCCTTGACAGGGGGAACCGGGGAGCTGTTTTTT.

For the CDR3, the DNA is TGTGCCAGCAGAGGGACAGCCTATAATTCACCCCTCCACTTT. Its protein is CASRGTAYNSPLHF. This chain connects TRBV28 to TRBJ1-6, with 7 bases aligning to TRBD1. With V trimmed by 6 bases and J by 2 bases, 1 base remained unmatched. The length of the CDR3 is 14 residues. In germline, CDR1 is MDHEN, CDR2 SYDVKM. The full variable domain, with the rest looked up from reference TRBV28 and TRBJ1-6, is DVKVTQSSRYLVKRTGEKVFLECVQDMDHENMFWYRQDPGLGLRLIYFSYDVKMKEKGDIPEGYSVSREKKERFSLILESASTNQTSMYLCASRGTAYNSPLHFGNGTRLTVT.

V is TRBV29-1 and J is TRBJ1-2, with D possibly being TRBD1 (5 bases). CDR1 and CDR2 from the germline V gene are SQVTM and ANQGSEA. The CDR3 is 12 residues long. Trimming left V 6 bases short and J 7 bases short, with 15 bases between. The CDR3 sequence: CSVGDATAGYTF. In DNA, the CDR3 is TGCAGCGTAGGGGACGCTACTGCTGGCTACACCTTC.